This T cell receptor beta chain was retrieved from a study of cytomegalovirus exposure and HLA in healthy donors. A word on this clone: The antigen is unknown.

Germline trimming cut 3 bases from V and 1 base from J; bases unmatched to any gene: 7. This CDR3 has 15 residues. Germline V gives CDR1 SQVTM, CDR2 ANQGSEA. Study-wide results and limits: A cluster of highly shared sequence variants was likely a sequencing artifact. HLA alleles showed associations with fewer than 20,000 TCR beta sequences in a later analysis, at a 0.05 false discovery rate. DRB1 had the most TCR associations and HLA-C the fewest, a later analysis found, with rates varying by HLA locus. Association of a missense DCLRE1C variant with TCR beta V- and J-gene trimming was reported in a later analysis.

PCR primers comprised 60 Vbeta and 13 Jbeta primers. Generated by immunoSEQ multiplex PCR, the TCRdb table keeps only in-frame clones and is missing some. The sample shows 150,000 to 200,000 clones, 79% of them seen only once. The receptor comes from a woman aged 50 to 60 in good health and CMV-seronegative. The rearrangement joins TRBV29-1 to TRBJ1-1, with 8 bases fitting TRBD1. Sequenced input: PBMCs. CDR3 sequence reads: CSVDPRGLGNTEAFF. The DNA of the CDR3 is TGCAGCGTTGATCCCAGGGGGCTTGGGAACACTGAAGCTTTCTTT.